This entry lists 19 T cell receptor beta chains sequenced from one sample in a study of T cells after yellow fever vaccination. TCRdb used MiXCR to reprocess the 5' RACE reads, holding one entry per CDR3 protein. Of a few hundred thousand distinct CDR3 sequences in the sample, 6% to 8% were seen once. The starting material was PBMCs, obtained 5 days after the yellow fever booster vaccination. The source of these receptors is a man aged 30 to 39 who received the YFV17D yellow fever vaccine.

This clonotype was seen at least ten times. The rearrangement uses TRBV6-1 and TRBJ2-7, with D possibly matching TRBD1 (5 bases). This CDR3 spans 15 amino acids. Germline V gene lookup returns CDR1 MNHNS and CDR2 SASEGT. Trimming cost V 4 bases and J 5 bases, with 18 bases left between them. The CDR3 DNA is TGTGCCAGCAGTGCTCCCGGATTTCAGGGCCACGAGCAGTACTTC. It is translated as CASSAPGFQGHEQYF.

This clonotype was detected a few times. This chain joins TRBV20-1 and TRBJ2-1; no clear D gene. V lost 5 bases and J lost 6, with 8 bases in between. The CDR3 extends over 11 amino acids. Germline CDR1 DFQATT, CDR2 SNEGSKA (reference sequence). This CDR3 reads CSAPGLNEQFF. The DNA for the CDR3 is TGCAGTGCTCCCGGGCTCAATGAGCAGTTCTTC.

This sequence joins TRBV19 and TRBJ2-1, with D possibly called TRBD1 or TRBD2 (5 bases each). The CDR3 totals 18 residues. The germline V gene has CDR1 LNHDA and CDR2 SQIVND (reference sequence). V lost 6 bases to trimming and J lost 1 base, with 22 bases between them. The CDR3 sequence is CASSYTPGRPLSYNEQFF. The DNA of the CDR3 is TGTGCCAGTAGCTATACCCCGGGACGGCCGCTTTCCTACAATGAGCAGTTCTTC.

This clonotype was seen many times. The J gene is TRBJ2-2, the V gene TRBV6-5; a weak D match, TRBD2 (6 bases). The length of the CDR3 is 16 residues. The V and J ends lost 4 bases and 3 bases respectively, with 15 bases between them. The germline V gene has CDR1 MNHEY and CDR2 SVGAGI. DNA for the CDR3: TGTGCCAGCAGTTCCCCCCGGGGGACCGACACCGGGGAGCTGTTTTTT. Translated, it gives CASSSPRGTDTGELFF.

Only a few counts were recorded for this clonotype. V is TRBV11-2 and J is TRBJ2-5; TRBD2 might be the D (5 bases). Trimming took off 2 bases at V and 1 base at J, with 14 bases between the two ends. The CDR3 consists of 16 residues. CDR1 is SGHAT, CDR2 FQNNGV, per germline. The CDR3 reads CASSLRLDSPQETQYF. The CDR3 DNA is TGTGCCAGCAGCTTACGTCTGGACTCGCCCCAAGAGACCCAGTACTTC. Variable domain in full (rest from reference TRBV11-2 and TRBJ2-5): EAGVAQSPRYKIIEKRQSVAFWCNPISGHATLYWYQQILGQGPKLLIQFQNNGVVDDSQLPKDRFSAERLKGVDSTLKIQPAKLEDSAVYLCASSLRLDSPQETQYFGPGTRLLVL.

The chain is built from TRBV27 and TRBJ2-3; 13 bases agree with TRBD2. V shed 3 bases, J shed 0 bases, and the junction held 3 bases outside the gene matches. The CDR3 consists of 17 residues. The germline V gene encodes CDR1 MNHEY and CDR2 SMNVEV (reference sequence). The CDR3 spells CASSLTSGRISTDTQYF. For the CDR3, the DNA is TGTGCCAGCAGTTTGACTAGCGGGAGGATAAGCACAGATACGCAGTATTTT.

This clonotype has ten or more counts. The chain recombines TRBV12-3 or TRBV12-4 with TRBJ2-5, with TRBD1 matching over 7 bases. The V and J ends lost 7 bases and 5 bases, in that order; junction bases with no gene match: 4. The CDR3 is 12 amino acids. The CDR3 reads CASTRTGETQYF. CDR3 sequence (DNA): TGTGCCAGCACCCGGACAGGCGAGACCCAGTACTTC.

This clonotype was recorded at least ten times. This chain links TRBV5-1 with TRBJ2-1, with D tentatively TRBD2 (6 bases). The V gene lost 1 base and the J gene lost 1 base, with 18 bases spanning the gap. Germline CDR1 reads SGHRS; CDR2 reads YFSETQ. The CDR3 is 18 amino acids. CDR3 bases: TGCGCCAGCAGCTTGACTCCGGGAGCTAAAGTTTCCTACAATGAGCAGTTCTTC. Its protein product is CASSLTPGAKVSYNEQFF.

The rearrangement links TRBV4-3 to TRBJ2-4; perhaps TRBD1 as D (5 bases). This CDR3 region has 14 residues. Germline V gives CDR1 LGHNA, CDR2 YSLEER. Trimming took off 4 bases at V and 6 bases at J, with 13 bases between the two ends. The CDR3 nucleotides are TGCGCCAGCAGCCGTACCGTGGACACAAACATTCAGTACTTC. Its translation: CASSRTVDTNIQYF.

This chain joins TRBV5-1 and TRBJ2-5, with 10 bases lining up with TRBD2. Germline loops: CDR1 SGHRS, CDR2 YFSETQ. This CDR3 comprises 15 residues. The ends lost 9 bases at V and 2 bases at J; junction bases unmatched: 10. This chain's CDR3 is CATRAGGPLQETQYF. CDR3 DNA sequence: TGCGCCACTCGAGCGGGAGGGCCCCTACAAGAGACCCAGTACTTC.

Many counts were recorded for this clonotype. This chain connects TRBV9 to TRBJ2-3, with 7 nucleotides matching TRBD2. The CDR3 spans 17 residues. V lost 0 bases and J lost 6; bases outside the gene matches: 13. Germline assignment: CDR1 SGDLS and CDR2 YYNGEE. For the CDR3, the DNA is TGTGCCAGCAGCGTAGTGGGGTCGGGGGAGGGCCCGGATACGCAGTATTTT. Translating gives CASSVVGSGEGPDTQYF.

There are many counts of this clonotype. The chain uses TRBV12-3 or TRBV12-4 and TRBJ1-5; D gene ambiguous. The germline V and J ends were trimmed by 5 bases and 6 bases, with 11 bases remaining between them. The length of the CDR3 is 13 residues. The CDR3: CASSISVGQPQHF. Here the CDR3 DNA reads TGTGCCAGCAGTATATCGGTCGGTCAGCCCCAGCATTTT.

This clonotype appeared many times. The chain links TRBV20-1 to TRBJ2-5; 11 positions agree with TRBD1. The CDR3 has 15 residues. The V gene's germline CDR1 is DFQATT and CDR2 SNEGSKA (reference sequence). The trim removed 1 base at V and 4 bases at J, leaving 5 bases unmatched. The CDR3 DNA is TGCAGTGCTAGAGCTGGACAGGGGGCTCGAGAGACCCAGTACTTC. Translation: CSARAGQGARETQYF.

This clonotype was detected ten times or more. J is TRBJ2-5 and V is TRBV27; the match to TRBD1 covers 7 bases. From germline, CDR1 is MNHEY and CDR2 SMNVEV (reference sequence). This CDR3 is built from 16 residues. V lost 3 bases, J lost 5 bases, and 12 bases stayed unmatched. CDR3 nucleotide sequence: TGTGCCAGCAGTTTGTCGTATAGGGGGCATGGTGAGACCCAGTACTTC. It yields the protein CASSLSYRGHGETQYF.

This clonotype was recorded a few times. This CDR3 is CSANPTSGSGEQYF. The CDR3 DNA is TGCAGTGCCAACCCGACTAGCGGGAGTGGCGAGCAGTACTTC. The chain has TRBV20-1 and TRBJ2-7; 12 nucleotides line up with TRBD2. CDR1 DFQATT and CDR2 SNEGSKA come from the germline V gene (reference sequence). The ends lost 6 bases at V and 6 bases at J; junction bases unmatched: 9. The CDR3 covers 14 residues.

This clonotype was seen repeatedly, ten times or more. The CDR3 sequence: CASSHGPSYEQYF. CDR3 coding DNA: TGTGCCAGCAGTCACGGCCCATCCTACGAGCAGTACTTC. The chain uses TRBV27 and TRBJ2-7; D is undetermined. Trimming pared 5 bases from V and 1 base from J, leaving 9 bases between. Per the germline V gene, CDR1 is MNHEY and CDR2 is SMNVEV (reference sequence). This CDR3 is built from 13 residues.

This clonotype was detected a few times. This chain joins TRBV20-1 and TRBJ2-7; 10 nucleotides line up with TRBD1. Germline values: CDR1 DFQATT, CDR2 SNEGSKA (reference sequence). V shed 4 bases, J shed 4 bases, and the junction held 4 bases outside the gene matches. This CDR3 is built from 13 residues. CDR3 in amino acids: CSAKTGGIYEQYF. In DNA form, the CDR3 reads TGCAGTGCTAAGACAGGGGGCATATACGAGCAGTACTTC.

This clonotype has ten or more counts. The gene calls are TRBV29-1 and TRBJ1-1; perhaps TRBD1 as D (5 bases). CDR3 length equals 14 residues. The germline V and J ends were trimmed by 4 bases and 1 base, with 13 bases remaining between them. Germline V gene lookup returns CDR1 SQVTM and CDR2 ANQGSEA. The CDR3 reads CSVARAVANTEAFF. The CDR3 nucleotides read TGCAGCGTTGCCAGGGCGGTCGCGAACACTGAAGCTTTCTTT.

This sequence joins TRBV12-3 or TRBV12-4 and TRBJ2-1, with TRBD2 identical over 11 bases. The CDR3 length is 17 residues. With 6 bases clipped from V and 5 bases from J, the junction kept 12 bases outside the gene matches. The CDR3 region is CASSSYRLAGTNNEQFF. The DNA for the CDR3 is TGTGCCAGCAGCTCCTACCGACTAGCGGGGACCAACAATGAGCAGTTCTTC.